The following is a TCR beta chain sequence with its context. CDR1 SEHNR and CDR2 FQNEAQ come from the germline V gene (reference sequence). V lost 3 bases and J 8 bases, leaving 8 bases between the germline ends. The CDR3 consists of 12 residues. Assay used: immunoSEQ multiplex PCR; TCRdb lists only in-frame clones, some missing. The table includes 300,000 or so clones, around nine tenths detected once. Participant ages covered roughly 18 to 89 years across 24 US areas. These data originate in a study of blood T cell repertoires in COVID-19. Study-level background: PBMCs, B-cell-depleted T cells, or T cells provided the cDNA or gDNA that made up the material.

The sample taken for sequencing was PBMCs or T cells enriched from blood (not recorded which). This sequence originates from a woman between 25 and 40 years old who had recovered from COVID-19. The chain links TRBV7-9 to TRBJ2-1; the D is unclear. DNA for the CDR3: TGTGCCAGCAGCTTTGGCGGTTATGAGCAGTTCTTC. Amino acid sequence: CASSFGGYEQFF. The full variable domain, with the rest looked up from reference TRBV7-9 and TRBJ2-1, is DTGVSQNPRHKITKRGQNVTFRCDPISEHNRLYWYRQTLGQGPEFLTYFQNEAQLEKSRLLSDRFSAERPKGSFSTLEIQRTEQGDSAMYLCASSFGGYEQFFGPGTRLTVL.